This T cell receptor (beta chain) was sequenced during a study of neoadjuvant anti-PD-1 for oral cavity cancer. Study summary: Non-progressing patients received a fourth nivolumab dose near day 43, then surgery on days 50-56. General observations from the study: Higher pretreatment Treg/Th17 ratios tracked higher pretreatment blood clonality.

Time point meaning: after neoadjuvant nivolumab, at surgical resection. No culture or expansion preceded analysis of these blood cells. Comment on this clone: As yet, its antigen is unknown.

The assay was immunoSEQ multiplex PCR, and TCRdb's table has in-frame clones only and misses some. Altogether 65,000 to 70,000 clones are present, roughly nine tenths being singletons, with the ten largest covering 2.5% to 3.5%. This TCR came from a person aged 35-80 years with oral cavity squamous cell carcinoma. The sequencing here drew on PBMCs, taken after nivolumab (anti-PD-1) treatment.

The CDR3 region is CASSAGEADTQYF. CDR3 nucleotides: TGTGCCAGCAGTGCGGGGGAGGCTGATACGCAGTATTTT. The chain carries TRBV6-4 and TRBJ2-3; the D gene is possibly TRBD2 (6 bases). CDR3 length: 13 amino acids. V gave up 4 bases and J gave up 6 bases, with 11 bases separating them. Per germline, CDR1 MRHNA and CDR2 SNTAGT.